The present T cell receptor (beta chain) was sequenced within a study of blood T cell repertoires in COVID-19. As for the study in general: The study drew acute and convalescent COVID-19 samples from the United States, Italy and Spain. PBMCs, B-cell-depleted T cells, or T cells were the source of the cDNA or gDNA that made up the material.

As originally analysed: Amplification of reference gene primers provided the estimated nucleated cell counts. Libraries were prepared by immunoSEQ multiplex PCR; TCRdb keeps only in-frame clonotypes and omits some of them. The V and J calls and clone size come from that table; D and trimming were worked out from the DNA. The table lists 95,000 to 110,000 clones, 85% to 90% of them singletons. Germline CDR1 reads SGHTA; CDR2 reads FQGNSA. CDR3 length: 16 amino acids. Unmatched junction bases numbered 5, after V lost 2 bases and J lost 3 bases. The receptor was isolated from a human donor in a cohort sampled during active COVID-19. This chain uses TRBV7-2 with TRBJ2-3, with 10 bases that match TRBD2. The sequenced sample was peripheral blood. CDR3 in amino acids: CASSLQSGGATDTQYF. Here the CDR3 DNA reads TGTGCCAGCAGCTTACAAAGCGGGGGGGCGACAGATACGCAGTATTTT.